What follows are 9 T cell receptor beta chains derived from one specimen sequenced in a study of spatial heterogeneity in lung cancer. Overall study results and limits: Counts that tracked tumor mutation counts were those of expanded intratumoral alpha and beta TCRs.

Specified time point: sample taken at primary tumor resection. These receptors' antigens are unknown. In TCRdb, the 5' RACE reads were re-called with MiXCR into one record per CDR3 protein. The data show about 9,300 distinct CDR3 sequences, around 6.5% seen once. The starting material was lung tumor tissue, obtained at surgery. These TCRs come from a male donor with early-stage non-small cell lung cancer.

This clonotype is labeled medium-sized. The chain couples TRBV10-3 to TRBJ1-2; the match to TRBD1 covers 9 bases. Germline values: CDR1 ENHRY, CDR2 SYGVKD. This CDR3 comprises 13 residues. The V and J ends lost 6 bases and 5 bases, in that order; junction bases with no gene match: 4. CDR3 sequence: CAISGQGSYGYTF. The DNA for the CDR3 is TGTGCCATCAGCGGACAGGGGTCATATGGCTACACCTTC.

CDR3 in DNA: TGTGCCAGCAGCGTGGTGGGGGAGCCTTACAATGAGCAGTTCTTC. Amino acids: CASSVVGEPYNEQFF. V usage is TRBV9 and J usage is TRBJ2-1; D possibly uses TRBD1 or TRBD2 (5 bases each). CDR1 is SGDLS, CDR2 YYNGEE, per germline. V lost 2 bases, J lost 4 bases, and 13 bases lay in between. CDR3 size: 15 residues. The full variable domain, in which reference TRBV9 and TRBJ2-1 provide the parts outside the CDR3, is DSGVTQTPKHLITATGQRVTLRCSPRSGDLSVYWYQQSLDQGLQFLIQYYNGEERAKGNILERFSAQQFPDLHSELNLSSLELGDSALYFCASSVVGEPYNEQFFGPGTRLTVL.

This clonotype was seen many times. It is unclear where the CDR3 begins or ends on the DNA, so no DNA is shown, and the CDR3 is as TCRdb lists it. The chain employs TRBV3-1 and TRBJ2-5; the table calls TRBD1, which could not be checked here. The CDR3 is 12 amino acids long, termini counted. CDR1 is LGHDT and CDR2 is YNNKEL in the germline V gene (reference sequence). The CDR3 spells CASSSTSGAVYF.

The V gene is TRBV11-3, the J gene TRBJ2-1; 10 nucleotides match TRBD1. The CDR3 length is 13 residues. Germline values: CDR1 SGHNT, CDR2 YENEEA. V shed 4 bases, J shed 9 bases, and the junction held 3 bases outside the gene matches. CDR3 sequence (DNA): TGTGCCAGCAGCTCGACAGGGGGCACTGAGCAGTTCTTC. Translating it yields CASSSTGGTEQFF. The variable domain in full, completed from reference TRBV11-3 and TRBJ2-1, reads EAGVVQSPRYKIIEKKQPVAFWCNPISGHNTLYWYLQNLGQGPELLIRYENEEAVDDSQLPKDRFSAERLKGVDSTLKIQPAELGDSAVYLCASSSTGGTEQFFGPGTRLTVL.

The table lists this clonotype with many counts. The V and J genes are TRBV13 and TRBJ2-7; the D call may be TRBD1 or TRBD2 (5 bases each). V lost 4 bases, J lost 2 bases, and 9 bases lay in between. This CDR3 has 13 residues. CDR1 PRHDT and CDR2 FYEKMQ come from the germline V gene (reference sequence). The CDR3 DNA sequence: TGTGCCAGCAGCTCATGGGGGACCTACGAGCAGTACTTC. It is translated as CASSSWGTYEQYF.

About this clonotype itself: A much larger clonotype is one base distant, so this may be a read error. The V gene is TRBV20-1, the J gene TRBJ2-7; D is undetermined. Between the trimmed V and J ends, which lost 6 bases and 6 bases, there was a span of 15 bases. CDR1 is DFQATT and CDR2 is SNEGSKA in the germline V gene (reference sequence). The CDR3 is 12 residues long. CDR3: CSADEQSSEQYF. Here the CDR3 DNA reads TGCAGTGCCGACGAACAGAGTTCCGAGCAGTACTTC.

The table lists this clonotype with many counts. This rearrangement joins TRBV20-1 to TRBJ1-1, with 8 bases identical to TRBD1. V was pared by 0 bases and J by 5 bases, with 8 bases of the junction left unmatched. CDR3 length: 15 amino acids. Germline V gives CDR1 DFQATT, CDR2 SNEGSKA (reference sequence). CDR3 sequence reads: CSARDQGAPKTEAFF. The CDR3 DNA follows: TGCAGTGCTAGAGATCAGGGGGCCCCTAAGACTGAAGCTTTCTTT.

The sample holds many counts of this clonotype. The rearrangement uses TRBV7-3 and TRBJ2-4; no clear D gene. This CDR3 has 14 residues. Trimming pared 5 bases from V and 6 bases from J, leaving 14 bases between. Looked up from germline, CDR1 is SGHTA and CDR2 is FQGTGA. The CDR3 nucleotides are TGTGCCAGCAGCCTAAGCCTTTTGGGAAACATTCAGTACTTC. This codes for CASSLSLLGNIQYF.

This clonotype has ten or more counts. J is TRBJ2-7 and V is TRBV5-1, with 7 positions matching TRBD2. Germline lookup yields CDR1 SGHRS and CDR2 YFSETQ. The CDR3 runs 11 residues. Trimming removed 6 bases from V and 7 bases from J; junction bases left unmatched: 4. Here the CDR3 DNA reads TGCGCCAGCACTTCAGCGGGGGAGCAGTACTTC. It yields the protein CASTSAGEQYF.